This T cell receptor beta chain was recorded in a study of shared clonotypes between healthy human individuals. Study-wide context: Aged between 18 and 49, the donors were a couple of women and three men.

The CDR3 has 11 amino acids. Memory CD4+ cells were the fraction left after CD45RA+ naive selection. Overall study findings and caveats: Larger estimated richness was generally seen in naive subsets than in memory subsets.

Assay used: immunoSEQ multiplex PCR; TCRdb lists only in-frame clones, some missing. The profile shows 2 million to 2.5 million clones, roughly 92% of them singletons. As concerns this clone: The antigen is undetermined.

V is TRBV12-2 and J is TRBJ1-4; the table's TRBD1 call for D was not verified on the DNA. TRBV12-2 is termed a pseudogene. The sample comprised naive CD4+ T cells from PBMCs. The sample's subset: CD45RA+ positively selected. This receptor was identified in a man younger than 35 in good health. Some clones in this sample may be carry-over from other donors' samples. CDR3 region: CASRSGQGVYF. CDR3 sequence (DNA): TGTGCAAGTCGCTCCGGACAGGGGGTGTATTTT.